One and the same sample provided the 11 T cell receptor beta chains below, sequenced in a study of early T cells in non-severe SARS-CoV-2 infection. Using its own MiXCR run on the 5' RACE reads, TCRdb lists one record per CDR3 protein. The data contain over 50,000 distinct CDR3 sequences, 10% to 15% of them seen just once; the ten biggest clones take up 2.9%. Sequencing input: whole blood. Receptors were obtained from an adult who was a healthcare worker with PCR-confirmed SARS-CoV-2 infection or an uninfected control (not recorded which).

There are many counts of this clonotype. The chain couples TRBV11-3 to TRBJ2-1; D gene unclear. Per germline, CDR1 SGHNT and CDR2 YENEEA. V was shortened by 7 bases and J by 0 bases, with 16 bases between the two germline ends. This CDR3 region has 16 residues. The CDR3 DNA is TGTGCCAGCACCCTCTCATCAGTAAGCTCCTACAATGAGCAGTTCTTC. This translates into CASTLSSVSSYNEQFF. The whole variable domain, filled in from reference TRBV11-3 and TRBJ2-1, reads EAGVVQSPRYKIIEKKQPVAFWCNPISGHNTLYWYLQNLGQGPELLIRYENEEAVDDSQLPKDRFSAERLKGVDSTLKIQPAELGDSAVYLCASTLSSVSSYNEQFFGPGTRLTVL.

In this sample, this clonotype turned up many times. The CDR3 nucleotides read TGCGCCAGCAGCTGGGCTAGCGCCACAGATACGCAGTATTTT. Translating gives CASSWASATDTQYF. V is TRBV5-1 and J is TRBJ2-3, with D perhaps matching TRBD2 (6 bases). The CDR3 consists of 14 residues. Germline CDR1 and CDR2: SGHRS and YFSETQ. Trimming shortened V by 3 bases and J by 2 bases, and 10 bases separated the two germline ends. The full variable domain, in which reference TRBV5-1 and TRBJ2-3 provide the parts outside the CDR3, is KAGVTQTPRYLIKTRGQQVTLSCSPISGHRSVSWYQQTPGQGLQFLFEYFSETQRNKGNFPGRFSGRQFSNSRSEMNVSTLELGDSALYLCASSWASATDTQYFGPGTRLTVL.

With respect to this clonotype: This clone may be a read error of a much larger clone one base away. The rearrangement links TRBV7-9 to TRBJ1-1; 8 nucleotides line up with TRBD1. With V trimmed by 6 bases and J by 3 bases, 3 bases remained unmatched. Germline CDR1 is SEHNR and CDR2 is FQNEAQ (reference sequence). CDR3 length equals 13 residues. The CDR3 reads CASRQTGDTEAFF. The CDR3 DNA sequence: TGTGCCAGCAGGCAGACAGGGGACACTGAAGCTTTCTTT.

This clonotype showed up many times. This chain connects TRBV11-2 to TRBJ2-1, with 8 positions matching TRBD1. The CDR3 is 17 residues long. CDR1 is SGHAT and CDR2 is FQNNGV in the germline V gene. The J segment lost 4 bases and the V segment lost 5 bases, leaving 13 bases of the junction unmatched. This chain's CDR3 is CASSRQLGQVLYNEQFF. The CDR3 nucleotides read TGTGCCAGCAGCCGCCAGCTGGGACAGGTCCTATACAATGAGCAGTTCTTC.

The chain is built from TRBV5-6 and TRBJ2-3; D may be TRBD2 (6 bases). Trimming stripped 1 base from V and 4 bases from J, with 13 bases between. Germline V gives CDR1 SGHDT, CDR2 YYEEEE. The CDR3 spans 15 residues. CDR3 sequence: CASSLSGGISDTQYF. The CDR3 coding sequence is TGTGCCAGCAGCTTGTCTGGCGGGATATCAGATACGCAGTATTTT.

This clonotype was seen at least ten times. V and J are TRBV12-3 or TRBV12-4 and TRBJ2-5; no clear D gene. The CDR3 has 12 residues. Trimming took off 2 bases at V and 5 bases at J, with 6 bases between the two ends. The CDR3 reads CASSLRLETQYF. CDR3 DNA sequence: TGTGCCAGCAGTTTACGGTTGGAGACCCAGTACTTC.

The chain links TRBV10-3 to TRBJ2-7; D might be TRBD2 (6 bases). V gave up 3 bases and J gave up 0 bases, with 12 bases separating them. The length of the CDR3 is 15 residues. Germline V CDR1 and CDR2: ENHRY, SYGVKD. In DNA form, the CDR3 reads TGTGCCATCAGTGATCTAGCGCCAAGCTCCTACGAGCAGTACTTC. Its protein product is CAISDLAPSSYEQYF.

This clonotype was picked up one time. Possible read error: a much larger clone is one base away. It is likely a read error, because the conserved phenylalanine at the end of the CDR3 is missing. This chain uses TRBV11-2 with TRBJ2-7; 9 bases fit TRBD2. The J segment lost 3 bases and the V segment lost 5 bases, leaving 20 bases of the junction unmatched. The V gene's germline CDR1 is SGHAT and CDR2 FQNNGV. This CDR3 is 19 amino acids long. This chain's CDR3 is CASSQTFDLAGAPLYEQYL. Here the CDR3 DNA reads TGTGCCAGCAGCCAGACGTTTGACTTAGCGGGGGCTCCCCTCTACGAGCAGTACCTC.

This clonotype was recorded at least ten times. The J gene is TRBJ2-2, the V gene TRBV11-2; TRBD2 might be the D (5 bases). Per germline, CDR1 SGHAT and CDR2 FQNNGV. V was shortened by 2 bases and J by 0 bases, with 10 bases between the two germline ends. The CDR3 extends over 16 amino acids. The CDR3 here is CASSLLPGANTGELFF. In nucleotides, the CDR3 is TGTGCCAGCAGCTTACTGCCCGGGGCGAACACCGGGGAGCTGTTTTTT.

This clonotype has just a few counts. The chain joins TRBV18 to TRBJ2-5; no clear D gene. Per the germline V gene, CDR1 is KGHSH and CDR2 is LQKENI. Trimming stripped 6 bases from V and 1 base from J, with 15 bases between. The CDR3 loop spans 15 amino acids. DNA of the CDR3: TGTGCCAGCTCGAAGAACCTGGCCGGCCAAGAGACCCAGTACTTC. Protein product: CASSKNLAGQETQYF.

The chain carries TRBV28 and TRBJ2-1; D is unresolved. This CDR3 comprises 12 residues. Between the trimmed V and J ends, which lost 7 bases and 7 bases, there was a span of 11 bases. The germline V gene encodes CDR1 MDHEN and CDR2 SYDVKM. Here the CDR3 reads CASTLGRNEQFF. CDR3 DNA sequence: TGTGCCAGCACCCTCGGAAGGAATGAGCAGTTCTTC.